This T cell receptor beta chain was identified during a study of OX40 agonist ivuxolimab in advanced cancers. Overall study: The patients got ivuxolimab, which is an agonistic anti-OX40 (CD134) antibody.

Between the trimmed V and J ends, which lost 4 bases and 4 bases, there was a span of 7 bases. This CDR3 region has 12 residues. Germline assignment: CDR1 LNHDA and CDR2 SQIVND (reference sequence). The study, taken as a whole, reports: No antigen was identified for the clonally expanded peripheral T cells.

Turning to this clone: Its antigen is unidentified.

Measured with immunoSEQ multiplex PCR; TCRdb has only the in-frame clones, and not every one. The sample has 11,000 to 15,000 clones, 90% to 95% seen once. The source is an adult with an advanced solid tumor such as melanoma, head and neck, liver or kidney cancer. The input for sequencing was CD4+ or CD8+ T cells sorted from blood, taken in a trial of the OX40 agonist ivuxolimab. The chain carries TRBV19 and TRBJ1-1, with a tentative D call TRBD1 (5 bases). CDR3 nucleotides: TGTGCCAGTAGTAATGGGGGCACTGAAGCTTTCTTT. Translation: CASSNGGTEAFF. The variable domain in full, completed from reference TRBV19 and TRBJ1-1, reads DGGITQSPKYLFRKEGQNVTLSCEQNLNHDAMYWYRQDPGQGLRLIYYSQIVNDFQKGDIAEGYSVSREKKESFPLTVTSAQKNPTAFYLCASSNGGTEAFFGQGTRLTVV.